These 32 T cell receptor beta chains originate from one sample sequenced in a study of identical twins. TCRdb re-derived calls from the 5' RACE reads in MiXCR, one entry per CDR3 protein. The sample comprises about 160,000 distinct CDR3 sequences, roughly 3.3% of which are singletons, and more than 7% rests with the top ten. Sequences were obtained from memory T cells sorted from blood. These receptors came from a man between 18 and 35 years old in good health.

This clonotype was picked up many times. The gene calls are TRBV4-2 and TRBJ2-1, with 10 bases matching TRBD2. V dropped 3 bases and J dropped 8; count of bases not matched to a gene: 16. Germline values: CDR1 LGHNA, CDR2 YNFKEQ. This CDR3 is 18 amino acids long. CDR3 protein: CASSQGASGSREAHEQFF. DNA of the CDR3: TGTGCCAGCAGCCAGGGTGCTAGCGGGAGTCGAGAGGCCCATGAGCAGTTCTTC.

This clonotype has a count of ten or more. V is TRBV6-1 and J is TRBJ2-7; D gene uncertain. V lost 6 bases and J 3 bases, leaving 15 bases between the germline ends. Germline-derived CDR1 and CDR2 are MNHNS and SASEGT. The CDR3 is 14 residues long. CDR3 nucleotide sequence: TGTGCCAGCAGAGCCGCGACCGGATTCTACGAGCAGTACGTC. Translating gives CASRAATGFYEQYV.

The sample holds many counts of this clonotype. Germline and junction disagree at one end, which may indicate a read error. The V gene is TRBV3-1, the J gene TRBJ1-5; D possibly corresponds to TRBD1 (6 bases). The CDR3 length is 14 residues. CDR1 and CDR2 from the germline V gene are LGHDT and YNNKEL (reference sequence). CDR3 in amino acids: CASRQTGNNQPQHF. Written as DNA, the CDR3 is TGTGCCAGCCGCCAAACAGGGAATAATCAGCCCCAGCATTTT.

In this sample, this clonotype turned up many times. V and J are TRBV2 and TRBJ2-2, with TRBD1 matching 11 bases. Germline assignment: CDR1 SNHLY and CDR2 FYNNEI. The CDR3 loop spans 15 amino acids. V trimming: 4 bases; J trimming: 4 bases; junction bases outside the gene matches: 2. The CDR3 DNA follows: TGTGCCAGCAGTGCCGGGACAGGGGGCACCGGGGAGCTGTTTTTT. The encoded protein is CASSAGTGGTGELFF.

This chain connects TRBV12-3 or TRBV12-4 to TRBJ2-3; TRBD1 or TRBD2 may be the D gene (5 bases each). The CDR3 spans 17 residues. Trimming stripped 3 bases from V and 2 bases from J, with 18 bases between. CDR3 sequence (DNA): TGTGCCAGCAGTTTTTACGTAACGGGGACCCCCACAGATACGCAGTATTTT. Translated: CASSFYVTGTPTDTQYF.

This clonotype was observed many times. The rearrangement joins TRBV20-1 to TRBJ1-3; D not resolved. The CDR3 runs 13 residues. Germline V gives CDR1 DFQATT, CDR2 SNEGSKA (reference sequence). Trimming removed 4 bases at V and 0 bases at J, with 7 bases between. The CDR3 DNA reads TGCAGTGCTAACCGGAACTCTGGAAACACCATATATTTT. Protein sequence: CSANRNSGNTIYF.

This clonotype was seen at least ten times. V and J are TRBV24-1 and TRBJ2-1; D tentatively fits TRBD1 or TRBD2 (5 bases each). Germline V gene data show CDR1 as KGHDR and CDR2 as SFDVKD. The CDR3 length is 17 residues. Trimming cost V 2 bases and J 3 bases, with 16 bases left between them. The CDR3 spells CATSDSTGLGSYNEQFF. CDR3 coding DNA: TGTGCCACCAGTGATTCTACAGGTTTAGGGAGCTACAATGAGCAGTTCTTC.

This clonotype was seen repeatedly, ten times or more. This chain joins TRBV20-1 and TRBJ1-3; D not certain. CDR3 length equals 17 residues. Per the germline V gene, CDR1 is DFQATT and CDR2 is SNEGSKA (reference sequence). V shed 1 base and J shed 0 bases, with 16 bases lying between them. The CDR3 DNA reads as TGCAGTGCTAGAGCCTCGGACTGGCCTCCCTCTGGAAACACCATATATTTT. Protein product: CSARASDWPPSGNTIYF.

This clonotype was picked up many times. The V call is TRBV12-3 or TRBV12-4, the J call TRBJ2-5, with TRBD2 matching 10 bases. V lost 1 base to trimming and J lost 5 bases; unmatched junction nucleotides: 10. CDR3 length: 17 residues. CDR3 amino acids: CASSLGASSGRGETQYF. DNA for the CDR3: TGTGCCAGCAGTTTAGGGGCTTCTAGCGGGAGAGGCGAGACCCAGTACTTC.

This clonotype was observed many times. The chain recombines TRBV15 with TRBJ2-5; tentatively, D is TRBD2 (5 bases). The CDR3 spans 12 residues. Trimming left V 8 bases short and J 5 bases short, with 12 bases between. Looked up from germline, CDR1 is LNHNV and CDR2 is YYDKDF (reference sequence). The CDR3 protein is CATGRGWETQYF. The DNA for the CDR3 is TGTGCCACCGGTCGGGGTTGGGAGACCCAGTACTTC.

This clonotype ranks as medium-sized. The chain recombines TRBV6-2 or TRBV6-3 with TRBJ2-2; no definite D call. Trimming cost V 4 bases and J 10 bases, with 7 bases left between them. Germline V gene data show CDR1 as MNHEY and CDR2 as SVGEGT. This CDR3 has 11 residues. In DNA form, the CDR3 reads TGTGCCAGCAGTTGGTCCGAGGAGCTGTTTTTT. Its translation is CASSWSEELFF.

This clonotype was detected many times. The chain recombines TRBV12-3 or TRBV12-4 with TRBJ2-5; 8 bases line up with TRBD1. This CDR3 has 15 amino acids. After removal of 3 bases from V and 5 bases from J, the junction contained 8 bases not matched to a gene. DNA of the CDR3: TGTGCCAGCAGTTTCCAGGCAGGGGGCCGCGAGACCCAGTACTTC. Translated: CASSFQAGGRETQYF.

Ten or more counts support this clonotype. The chain employs TRBV24-1 and TRBJ1-2; D remains unclear. This CDR3 is 15 amino acids long. Looked up from germline, CDR1 is KGHDR and CDR2 is SFDVKD. Deletions cut 4 bases from V and 3 bases from J, with 14 bases between. The DNA of the CDR3 is TGTGCCACCAGTGACCCAGGTCACAGAGACTATGGCTACACCTTC. Amino acids: CATSDPGHRDYGYTF.

Concerning this clonotype: A much bigger clone sits one base away, suggesting this may be a read error. This chain joins TRBV2 and TRBJ2-7; D is possibly TRBD1 or TRBD2 (6 bases each). Germline CDR1 and CDR2: SNHLY and FYNNEI. Trimming took 2 bases from V and 7 from J, leaving 12 bases between them. The CDR3 is 13 amino acids. CDR3 sequence reads: CASSETGAREQYV. DNA of the CDR3: TGTGCCAGCAGTGAAACGGGGGCGAGGGAGCAGTACGTC.

This clonotype appeared many times. J is TRBJ2-3 and V is TRBV20-1, with D unresolved. Germline loops: CDR1 DFQATT, CDR2 SNEGSKA (reference sequence). The V end was cut by 6 bases, the J end by 4 bases, with 8 bases between. The CDR3 covers 11 residues. DNA of the CDR3: TGCAGTGCCGAACATCCAGATACGCAGTATTTT. Translating it yields CSAEHPDTQYF.

In this sample, this clonotype turned up many times. This chain connects TRBV9 to TRBJ2-3, with 14 bases that match TRBD2. The CDR3 runs to 16 residues. Trimming cost V 6 bases and J 5 bases; bases outside gene matches: 8. CDR1 and CDR2 (germline): SGDLS, YYNGEE. CDR3 nucleotide sequence: TGTGCCAGCACCCGGTTGGGGACTAGCGGGAGAGATACGCAGTATTTT. It translates to CASTRLGTSGRDTQYF. Full variable domain (missing parts from reference TRBV9 and TRBJ2-3): DSGVTQTPKHLITATGQRVTLRCSPRSGDLSVYWYQQSLDQGLQFLIQYYNGEERAKGNILERFSAQQFPDLHSELNLSSLELGDSALYFCASTRLGTSGRDTQYFGPGTRLTVL.

This clonotype was counted ten times or more. The chain joins TRBV12-3 or TRBV12-4 to TRBJ2-7; D is undetermined. This CDR3 contains 13 residues. V lost 2 bases, J lost 1 base, and 6 bases lay in between. CDR3 DNA sequence: TGTGCCAGCAGTTTATCAGTATCCTACGAGCAGTACTTC. This encodes CASSLSVSYEQYF.

The table lists this clonotype with many counts. The chain carries TRBV20-1 and TRBJ2-5; the match to TRBD2 covers 10 bases. Germline CDR1 reads DFQATT; CDR2 reads SNEGSKA (reference sequence). With 2 bases clipped from V and 4 bases from J, the junction kept 7 bases outside the gene matches. CDR3 length equals 15 residues. In nucleotides, the CDR3 is TGCAGTGCTAGACAATCTAGCGGGAGTCTAGAGACCCAGTACTTC. Encoded protein: CSARQSSGSLETQYF.

This clonotype was recorded many times. The J gene is TRBJ2-7, the V gene TRBV20-1; tentatively, D is TRBD2 (6 bases). Between the trimmed V and J ends, which lost 4 bases and 3 bases, there was a span of 16 bases. Germline lookup yields CDR1 DFQATT and CDR2 SNEGSKA (reference sequence). CDR3 size: 14 residues. Written as DNA, the CDR3 is TGCAGTGCTACTGGACCTTGGGGACTCTACGAGCAGTACTTC. Its protein is CSATGPWGLYEQYF.

This clonotype appeared many times. The genes are TRBV7-9 and TRBJ2-2; D is ambiguous. The germline gives CDR1 SEHNR, CDR2 FQNEAQ (reference sequence). This CDR3 contains 12 residues. V was clipped by 6 bases and J by 13 bases, with 15 bases between them. The CDR3 nucleotides read TGTGCCAGCAGTTCTGACCAGAAGGGGCTGTTTTTT. Encoded protein: CASSSDQKGLFF.

Only a few counts were recorded for this clonotype. The CDR3, as DNA: TGTGCCAGCAGCGCACTCTTCGGGGGTGGGGCCAACGTCCTGACTTTC. Encoded protein: CASSALFGGGANVLTF. V is TRBV11-2 and J is TRBJ2-6; TRBD2 is a possible D gene (6 bases). Germline CDR1 SGHAT, CDR2 FQNNGV. Deletions cut 5 bases from V and 3 bases from J, with 14 bases between. The CDR3 loop spans 16 amino acids. Supplemented by reference TRBV11-2 and TRBJ2-6, the full variable domain reads EAGVAQSPRYKIIEKRQSVAFWCNPISGHATLYWYQQILGQGPKLLIQFQNNGVVDDSQLPKDRFSAERLKGVDSTLKIQPAKLEDSAVYLCASSALFGGGANVLTFGAGSRLTVL.

This clonotype was counted ten times or more. The rearrangement joins TRBV14 to TRBJ2-7; no clear D. The germline V gene encodes CDR1 SGHDN and CDR2 FVKESK. The length of the CDR3 is 12 residues. V lost 4 bases to trimming and J lost 8 bases, with 12 bases between them. CDR3 sequence (DNA): TGTGCCAGCAGCCGTCCAATTCCCCAGCAGTACGTC. Residues: CASSRPIPQQYV.

Many counts were recorded for this clonotype. The rearrangement links TRBV12-3 or TRBV12-4 to TRBJ2-7; D gene uncertain. The CDR3 runs to 12 residues. The V and J ends lost 3 bases and 7 bases respectively, with 10 bases between them. The CDR3 nucleotides are TGTGCCAGCAGTTTCGGTGGAGAAGAGCAGTACTTC. Its protein is CASSFGGEEQYF.

This clonotype was seen many times. V is TRBV7-9 and J is TRBJ2-2, with 9 bases aligning to TRBD2. The CDR3 length is 12 residues. Per germline, CDR1 SEHNR and CDR2 FQNEAQ (reference sequence). V lost 9 bases, J lost 5 bases, and 1 base stayed unmatched. CDR3 in DNA: TGTGCCAGAACTAGCGGGACCGGGGAGCTGTTTTTT. Translation gives CARTSGTGELFF.

CDR3: CASSRTGLANQETQYF. DNA of the CDR3: TGTGCCAGCAGCAGAACGGGACTAGCTAATCAAGAGACCCAGTACTTC. The chain employs TRBV11-2 and TRBJ2-5; TRBD2 matches 9 bases. This CDR3 is built from 16 residues. CDR1 is SGHAT and CDR2 is FQNNGV in the germline V gene. With V trimmed by 5 bases and J by 2 bases, 9 bases remained unmatched.

This clonotype was detected ten times or more. The chain employs TRBV5-1 and TRBJ2-2; no clear D. The CDR3 extends over 15 amino acids. Germline CDR1 SGHRS, CDR2 YFSETQ. Trimming left V 4 bases short and J 5 bases short, with 15 bases between. The CDR3 reads CASSPRALLTGELFF. For the CDR3, the DNA is TGCGCCAGCAGCCCCCGGGCCTTGCTAACCGGGGAGCTGTTTTTT.

There are many counts of this clonotype. The gene calls are TRBV6-2 or TRBV6-3 and TRBJ2-2, with unresolved D. V was pared by 2 bases and J by 5 bases, with 3 bases between. The CDR3 covers 12 residues. Germline V lookup: CDR1 MNHEY, CDR2 SVGEGT. CDR3 DNA sequence: TGTGCCAGCAGTTACGTAACCGGGGAGCTGTTTTTT. This codes for CASSYVTGELFF.

This clonotype came up many times. This chain connects TRBV7-2 to TRBJ2-7, with D perhaps TRBD2 (5 bases). Germline V CDR1 and CDR2: SGHTA, FQGNSA. CDR3 length: 16 amino acids. Deletions cut 5 bases from V and 0 bases from J, with 17 bases between. The CDR3 loop is CASSVGGSRGSYEQYV. The CDR3 DNA reads TGTGCCAGCAGCGTCGGCGGGTCTCGAGGCTCCTACGAGCAGTACGTC.

This clonotype was recorded many times. Mismatch with germline at one junction end may stem from a read error. The chain carries TRBV5-1 and TRBJ2-5; no clear D. Germline V lookup: CDR1 SGHRS, CDR2 YFSETQ. The CDR3 length is 12 residues. CDR3 residues: CASRLEPETQYF. CDR3 nucleotides: TGCGCCAGCAGATTGGAGCCAGAGACCCAGTACTTC.

In its sample, this clonotype was seen many times. The chain links TRBV5-1 to TRBJ2-7; no definite D call. The germline V gene encodes CDR1 SGHRS and CDR2 YFSETQ. The CDR3 contains 12 residues. Deletions cut 1 base from V and 3 bases from J, with 5 bases between. In DNA, the CDR3 is TGCGCCAGCAGCTTGACAGACTACGAGCAGTACTTC. Translated, it gives CASSLTDYEQYF.

This clonotype has a count of ten or more. This rearrangement joins TRBV29-1 to TRBJ1-2, with D perhaps TRBD1 (6 bases). Germline V gene data show CDR1 as SQVTM and CDR2 as ANQGSEA. V was cut by 3 bases and J by 8 bases, with 16 bases left in between. This CDR3 is built from 13 residues. CDR3 coding DNA: TGCAGCGTTGAGGGGGGGACATCCCGAGGCTACACCTTC. It yields the protein CSVEGGTSRGYTF.

This clonotype was counted at least ten times. The J gene is TRBJ2-1, the V gene TRBV20-1; D is undetermined. This CDR3 region has 15 residues. Looked up from germline, CDR1 is DFQATT and CDR2 is SNEGSKA (reference sequence). Trimming shortened V by 6 bases and J by 0 bases, and 15 bases separated the two germline ends. CDR3 bases: TGCAGTGCCCCCCCGGGTGGTAGCTCCTACAATGAGCAGTTCTTC. Translating it yields CSAPPGGSSYNEQFF.